These T cell receptor beta chains were read from a single sample in a study of early stage breast cancer tumors. Assay used: immunoSEQ multiplex PCR; TCRdb lists only in-frame clones, some missing. The sample comprises some 48,000 clones, approximately 80% of which are singletons, and roughly 1.4% rests with the top ten. Sequencing input: blood. These receptors were taken from a person aged 50 to 59 with breast cancer. The CDR3 runs from the conserved cysteine through the conserved F or W. D genes are given only for firm matches. Size tells how often a clone was seen (once, few, many) or the class of an expanded clone, and some rows leave it out.

D | length | J | V | size | CDR3 | DNA
. | 13 | TRBJ1-6 | TRBV14 | few | CASSQEVAAPLHF | TGTGCCAGCAGCCAAGAGGTTGCGGCACCCCTCCACTTT
. | 16 | TRBJ2-1 | TRBV11-2 | once | CASSSLTGSGGNEQFF | TGTGCCAGCAGCTCCCTTACGGGGTCCGGGGGCAATGAGCAGTTCTTC
. | 16 | TRBJ1-4 | TRBV7-9 | . | CASSPTRVGTNEKLFF | TGTGCCAGCAGCCCTACCAGGGTAGGGACTAATGAAAAACTGTTTTTT
TRBD2 | 17 | TRBJ2-1 | TRBV7-6 | . | CASSVPGLAGRYNEQFF | TGTGCCAGCAGCGTTCCGGGACTAGCGGGCCGCTACAATGAGCAGTTCTTC
TRBD1 | 14 | TRBJ2-7 | TRBV7-2 | . | CASSFGQGAREQYF | TGTGCCAGCAGCTTCGGACAGGGGGCAAGAGAGCAGTACTTC
. | 15 | TRBJ1-5 | TRBV27 | . | CASRGQEGGNQPQHF | TGTGCCAGCAGGGGCCAGGAGGGAGGCAATCAGCCCCAGCATTTT
TRBD1 | 14 | TRBJ2-2 | TRBV29-1 | . | CSALRGQNAGELFF | TGCAGCGCCCTCAGGGGGCAAAACGCCGGGGAGCTGTTTTTT
. | 14 | TRBJ2-7 | TRBV6-5 | . | CASRALRAPSEQYF | TGTGCCAGCAGAGCACTACGGGCTCCCAGCGAGCAGTACTTC
. | 15 | TRBJ1-1 | TRBV19 | . | CASSGGLIRGAEAFF | TGTGCCAGTAGTGGTGGACTAATAAGAGGCGCTGAAGCTTTCTTT
. | 13 | TRBJ1-3 | TRBV10-3 | . | CAISEQTGNTIYF | TGTGCCATCAGTGAACAGACTGGAAACACCATATATTTT
TRBD1 | 15 | TRBJ1-6 | TRBV28 | few | CASSPRGQGYSPLHF | TGTGCCAGCAGCCCCCGCGGACAGGGGTATTCACCCCTCCACTTT
TRBD1 | 13 | TRBJ2-7 | TRBV19 | few | CASSTGQGYEQYF | TGTGCCAGTAGTACCGGACAGGGGTACGAGCAGTACTTC
TRBD2 | 15 | TRBJ2-7 | TRBV5-1 | . | CASSPQLASPYEQYF | TGCGCCAGCAGCCCCCAACTAGCGTCGCCCTACGAGCAGTACTTC
. | 15 | TRBJ2-2 | TRBV5-1 | once | CASALRESGTGELFF | TGCGCCAGCGCTTTAAGGGAATCTGGCACCGGGGAGCTGTTTTTT
TRBD1 | 15 | TRBJ1-5 | TRBV7-2 | few | CASSATGRSNQPQHF | TGTGCCAGCAGCGCGACAGGGCGTAGCAATCAGCCCCAGCATTTT
. | 15 | TRBJ2-1 | TRBV7-9 | . | CASSNWDLTGNEQFF | TGTGCCAGCAGCAACTGGGACCTTACCGGCAATGAGCAGTTCTTC
. | 18 | TRBJ1-5 | TRBV11-3 | . | CASSLGGIRIRRNQPQHF | TGTGCCAGCAGCTTAGGAGGAATCCGCATCCGCCGCAATCAGCCCCAGCATTTT
TRBD1 | 14 | TRBJ2-5 | TRBV7-9 | . | CASSQDRDQETQYF | TGTGCCAGCAGCCAAGACAGGGACCAAGAGACCCAGTACTTC
. | 15 | TRBJ2-5 | TRBV5-8 | . | CASPPVGLLGWTQYF | TGTGCCAGCCCCCCCGTTGGGCTCCTTGGGTGGACCCAGTACTTC
. | 15 | TRBJ2-3 | TRBV18 | . | CASSPLSGVGDTQYF | TGTGCCAGCTCCCCGCTTAGCGGTGTGGGAGATACGCAGTATTTT
TRBD1 | 15 | TRBJ1-4 | TRBV28 | few | CASRPWDRTNEKLFF | TGTGCCAGCCGACCTTGGGACAGAACTAATGAAAAACTGTTTTTT
TRBD1 | 15 | TRBJ1-2 | TRBV6-5 | . | CASTRLETGVYGYTF | TGTGCCAGCACCCGGCTGGAGACAGGGGTCTACGGCTACACCTTC
TRBD2 | 18 | TRBJ2-3 | TRBV5-6 | . | CASRNRVRAGGHTDTQYF | TGTGCCAGCAGGAACAGGGTGAGGGCGGGAGGGCACACAGATACGCAGTATTTT
TRBD2 | 15 | TRBJ2-1 | TRBV19 | . | CASSIQAGADNEQFF | TGTGCCAGTAGTATACAAGCGGGGGCAGACAATGAGCAGTTCTTC
. | 15 | TRBJ1-2 | TRBV19 | . | CASSIVGRKAYGYTF | TGTGCCAGTAGTATAGTTGGTCGGAAGGCCTATGGCTACACCTTC
TRBD1 | 15 | TRBJ2-1 | TRBV6-5 | . | CASSVRQGAYNEQFF | TGTGCCAGCAGCGTTCGACAGGGGGCCTACAATGAGCAGTTCTTC
. | 15 | TRBJ2-2 | TRBV19 | . | CASRGPGQNTGELFF | TGTGCCAGTAGGGGCCCGGGGCAGAACACCGGGGAGCTGTTTTTT
TRBD1 | 15 | TRBJ2-5 | TRBV11-2 | . | CASSLSQGARETQYF | TGTGCCAGCAGCTTATCACAGGGGGCGCGGGAGACCCAGTACTTC
TRBD1 | 15 | TRBJ2-5 | TRBV5-4 | . | CASSFRTGGEETQYF | TGTGCCAGCAGCTTCCGGACAGGGGGGGAAGAGACCCAGTACTTC
. | 17 | TRBJ1-4 | TRBV23-1 | . | CASSFLALGGTNEKLFF | TGCGCCAGCAGCTTCCTAGCCCTAGGGGGAACTAATGAAAAACTGTTTTTT
. | 14 | TRBJ1-3 | TRBV7-2 | few | CASSLERAGNTIYF | TGTGCCAGCAGCTTAGAAAGGGCTGGAAACACCATATATTTT
TRBD1 | 17 | TRBJ2-1 | TRBV28 | . | CASSSAPGQGPYNEQFF | TGTGCCAGCAGTTCAGCACCGGGACAGGGGCCCTACAATGAGCAGTTCTTC
TRBD2 | 20 | TRBJ2-7 | TRBV4-3 | . | CASSQDAAVGLAVSSYEQYF | TGCGCCAGCAGCCAAGATGCGGCTGTCGGACTAGCTGTGAGCTCCTACGAGCAGTACTTC
TRBD2 | 19 | TRBJ2-7 | TRBV10-3 | . | CAISERFRLTSGSLGEQYF | TGTGCCATCAGTGAGAGGTTTCGGTTGACTAGCGGGAGTTTGGGCGAGCAGTACTTC
. | 15 | TRBJ2-7 | TRBV9 | . | CASSVSGRQSYEQYF | TGTGCCAGCAGCGTTAGCGGCCGACAGTCCTACGAGCAGTACTTC
TRBD2 | 15 | TRBJ2-2 | TRBV7-2 | . | CASSWTSGGAGELFF | TGTGCCAGCAGCTGGACTAGCGGGGGGGCCGGGGAGCTGTTTTTT
. | 12 | TRBJ1-1 | TRBV10-3 | . | CAINDMNTEAFF | TGTGCCATCAACGACATGAACACTGAAGCTTTCTTT
. | 14 | TRBJ2-5 | TRBV18 | . | CASSPNDGQETQYF | TGTGCCAGCTCACCTAACGACGGACAAGAGACCCAGTACTTC
. | 17 | TRBJ1-1 | TRBV5-1 | . | CASSPDYVRGLGTEAFF | TGCGCCAGCAGCCCCGATTACGTGAGGGGTTTAGGCACTGAAGCTTTCTTT
TRBD2 | 12 | TRBJ2-7 | TRBV5-1 | . | CASGNSGDEQYF | TGCGCCAGCGGGAACAGCGGGGACGAGCAGTACTTC
. | 16 | TRBJ1-5 | TRBV21-1 | . | CASRGGTGAVRQPQHF | TGTGCCAGCAGGGGCGGGACAGGTGCAGTACGGCAGCCCCAGCATTTT
. | 15 | TRBJ1-2 | TRBV7-9 | . | CASSSSAQGNYGYTF | TGTGCCAGCAGCTCCAGCGCCCAGGGAAACTATGGCTACACCTTC
TRBD2 | 15 | TRBJ2-1 | TRBV6-5 | . | CASSYSGLAYNEQFF | TGTGCCAGCAGTTACTCGGGACTAGCGTACAATGAGCAGTTCTTC
TRBD1 | 15 | TRBJ2-7 | TRBV5-1 | . | CASSRAGTGGTEQYF | TGCGCCAGCAGCCGCGCCGGGACAGGGGGCACCGAGCAGTACTTC
TRBD1 | 14 | TRBJ2-5 | TRBV19 | . | CASQDRGRLETQYF | TGTGCCAGTCAGGACAGGGGGCGGTTGGAGACCCAGTACTTC
. | 15 | TRBJ1-1 | TRBV6-5 | . | CASSYSPVLGTEAFF | TGTGCCAGCAGTTACTCGCCGGTACTTGGCACTGAAGCTTTCTTT
. | 14 | TRBJ1-1 | TRBV6-5 | . | CASTTPGANTEAFF | TGTGCCAGCACCACCCCAGGAGCGAACACTGAAGCTTTCTTT
. | 13 | TRBJ1-3 | TRBV29-1 | . | CSVLRGSGNTIYF | TGCAGCGTGCTTAGGGGTTCCGGAAACACCATATATTTT